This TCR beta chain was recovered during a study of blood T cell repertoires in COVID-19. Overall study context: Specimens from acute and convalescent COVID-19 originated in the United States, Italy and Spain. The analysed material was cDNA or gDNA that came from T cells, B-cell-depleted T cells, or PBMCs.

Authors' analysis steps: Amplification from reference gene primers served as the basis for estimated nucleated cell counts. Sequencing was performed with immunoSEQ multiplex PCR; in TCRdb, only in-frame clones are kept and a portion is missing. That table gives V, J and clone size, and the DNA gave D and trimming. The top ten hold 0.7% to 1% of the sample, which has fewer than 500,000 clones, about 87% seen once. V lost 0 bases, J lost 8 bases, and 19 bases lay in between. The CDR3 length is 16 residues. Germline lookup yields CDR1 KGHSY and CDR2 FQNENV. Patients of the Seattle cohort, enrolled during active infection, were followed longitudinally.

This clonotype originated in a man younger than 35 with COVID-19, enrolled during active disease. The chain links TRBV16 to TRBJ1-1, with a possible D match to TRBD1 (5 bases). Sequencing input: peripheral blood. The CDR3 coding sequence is TGTGCCAGCAGCCAATCAGAGGGAGGGACGCTGGGGGAAGCTTTCTTT. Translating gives CASSQSEGGTLGEAFF.